This T cell receptor beta chain was captured by sequencing in a study of a mutant IDH1 vaccine in newly diagnosed glioma. Overall study context: Vaccine administration was initiated 4-6 weeks following radiotherapy alone, or with temozolomide cycles. It was radiotherapy, temozolomide, or both that patients received previously, with most receiving both. Whole-study findings and limits: Overall, 93.3% of patients had vaccine-induced immune responses.

Time point reported: week 11, during vaccination. One vaccine dose held 300 ug of mutant IDH1 20-mer peptide and came with topical imiquimod. New WHO grade 3 or 4 astrocytomas that were IDH1-mutant and ATRX-lost occurred in the donors. Worth noting for this clone: Its antigen is not identified.

Method: immunoSEQ multiplex PCR; TCRdb's copy keeps in-frame clones and lacks some. The profile covers around 57,000 clones, with around 91% appearing a single time and 1.9% taken by the ten largest. The sequence was obtained from a man aged 35-49 years with glioma. The sequenced sample was PBMCs, obtained from a glioma patient whose treatment included an IDH1 peptide vaccine.

Here the CDR3 reads CATSARLGTGPSTVDTQYF. CDR3 bases: TGTGCCACCAGCGCTAGACTCGGAACAGGGCCCTCAACCGTTGATACGCAGTATTTT. The chain carries TRBV15 and TRBJ2-3, with D possibly matching TRBD1 (6 bases). Per the germline V gene, CDR1 is LNHNV and CDR2 is YYDKDF (reference sequence). CDR3 length equals 19 residues. V was clipped by 5 bases and J by 6 bases, with 30 bases between them. The full variable domain, completed using reference TRBV15 and TRBJ2-3, is DAMVIQNPRYQVTQFGKPVTLSCSQTLNHNVMYWYQQKSSQAPKLLFHYYDKDFNNEADTPDNFQSRRPNTSFCFLDIRSPGLGDTAMYLCATSARLGTGPSTVDTQYFGPGTRLTVL.